This is a list of T cell receptor beta chains from one sample in a study of blood T cell repertoires in COVID-19. The data were produced by immunoSEQ multiplex PCR, yet TCRdb's version contains in-frame clones alone and is incomplete. The table includes under 250,000 clones, roughly four fifths detected once. The sequenced sample was peripheral blood. These receptors were collected from a man older than 75 with acute or convalescent COVID-19. Both conserved end residues are part of each CDR3. The D gene is left open where the match is weak. A row's size may be missing; if present it is once, few, many or a size class.

.,TRBJ2-1,TRBD2,TRBV4-2,CASSRLSGTSGNNEQFF,TGTGCCAGCAGCCGATTATCCGGGACTAGCGGGAACAATGAGCAGTTCTTC
.,TRBJ2-3,TRBD2,TRBV3-1/TRBV3-2,CASSQAAGGSTDTQYF,TGTGCCAGCAGCCAAGCGGCGGGAGGCAGCACAGATACGCAGTATTTT
many,TRBJ2-7,.,TRBV5-1,CASSLGLIYEQYF,TGCGCCAGCAGCTTGGGACTAATCTACGAGCAGTACTTC
.,TRBJ1-2,.,TRBV24-1,CATSERTGKGYTF,TGTGCCACCAGTGAAAGAACAGGGAAAGGCTACACCTTC
.,TRBJ2-5,TRBD2,TRBV27,CASSSWSGGAGETQYF,TGTGCCAGCAGTTCATGGAGCGGGGGGGCGGGAGAGACCCAGTACTTC
.,TRBJ2-7,.,TRBV6-6,CASSYSFRDYEQYF,TGTGCCAGCAGTTACTCATTTAGAGATTACGAGCAGTACTTC
.,TRBJ2-1,TRBD2,TRBV28,CASSSPLAGGYNEQFF,TGTGCCAGCAGTTCACCTCTAGCGGGGGGTTACAATGAGCAGTTCTTC
.,TRBJ2-3,TRBD2,TRBV7-2,CASRPNSGSTQYF,TGTGCCAGCAGACCTAATAGCGGGAGTACGCAGTATTTT
.,TRBJ2-3,.,TRBV12-5,CASGFLNATDTQYF,TGTGCTAGTGGTTTTTTAAATGCGACAGATACGCAGTATTTT
.,TRBJ2-4,TRBD2,TRBV7-8,CASSLSLAGPLAKNIQYF,TGTGCCAGCAGCTTAAGTCTAGCGGGTCCCCTAGCCAAAAACATTCAGTACTTC
.,TRBJ2-5,TRBD2,TRBV27,CASSAGLARETQYF,TGTGCCAGCAGTGCTGGACTAGCAAGAGAGACCCAGTACTTC
.,TRBJ1-1,TRBD1,TRBV12-3/TRBV12-4,CASSSTGATEAFF,TGTGCCAGCAGTTCTACAGGGGCCACTGAAGCTTTCTTT
.,TRBJ2-5,.,TRBV5-1,CASSLGQSETQYF,TGCGCCAGCAGCCTAGGACAGTCGGAGACCCAGTACTTC
.,TRBJ1-4,TRBD1,TRBV27,CASSWGQGRANEKLFF,TGTGCCAGCAGTTGGGGACAGGGGAGGGCTAATGAAAAACTGTTTTTT
once,TRBJ2-7,TRBD2,TRBV7-9,CASSSGAGGPYEQYF,TGTGCCAGCAGCTCCGGCGCGGGAGGGCCCTACGAGCAGTACTTC
.,TRBJ1-2,.,TRBV3-1/TRBV3-2,CASSQTRHRPNYGYTF,TGTGCCAGCAGCCAGACCCGCCACAGGCCTAACTATGGCTACACCTTC
few,TRBJ1-2,TRBD1,TRBV28,CASTLGTAYGYTF,TGTGCCAGCACCTTAGGGACAGCCTATGGCTACACCTTC
.,TRBJ2-7,.,TRBV5-4,CASSLGQRQQYF,TGTGCCAGCAGCCTTGGACAGCGACAGCAGTACTTC
.,TRBJ2-7,.,TRBV5-5,CASSRGAVNYEQYF,TGTGCCAGCAGCCGCGGGGCAGTCAACTACGAGCAGTACTTC
few,TRBJ1-1,.,TRBV28,CASRRRDKIGSTEAFF,TGTGCCAGCAGGCGCCGGGACAAAATCGGTAGCACTGAAGCTTTCTTT
.,TRBJ2-7,.,TRBV3-1/TRBV3-2,CASSRRGEGEQYF,TGTGCCAGCAGCCGCAGGGGCGAGGGCGAGCAGTACTTC
.,TRBJ1-4,.,TRBV2,CASSPGGAANEKLFF,TGTGCCAGCTCCCCCGGGGGGGCAGCTAATGAAAAACTGTTTTTT
.,TRBJ2-7,TRBD2,TRBV29-1,CSASGTSGSSSYEQYF,TGCAGCGCTTCCGGGACTAGCGGGAGTTCGTCCTACGAGCAGTACTTC
.,TRBJ1-5,.,TRBV19,CASSPGASNQPQHF,TGTGCCAGTAGTCCAGGGGCGAGCAATCAGCCCCAGCATTTT
.,TRBJ2-5,TRBD2,TRBV24-1,CATSDGTSVKYQETQYF,TGTGCCACCAGTGATGGTACTAGCGTGAAGTACCAAGAGACCCAGTACTTC
.,TRBJ1-2,TRBD1,TRBV27,CASSIDRVGYTF,TGTGCCAGCAGCATAGACAGGGTTGGCTACACCTTC
.,TRBJ1-3,.,TRBV19,CASTKNGEIGNTIYF,TGTGCCAGTACCAAAAACGGGGAGATCGGAAACACCATATATTTT
few,TRBJ2-5,TRBD1,TRBV6-2/TRBV6-3,CASSRGQGAGQETQYF,TGTGCCAGCAGCCGTGGACAGGGGGCAGGCCAAGAGACCCAGTACTTC
.,TRBJ1-5,TRBD1,TRBV6-5,CASRRQGNQPQHF,TGTGCCAGCAGAAGACAGGGGAATCAGCCCCAGCATTTT
.,TRBJ2-7,TRBD2,TRBV4-1,CASSQDTSGRREQYF,TGCGCCAGCAGCCAAGACACTAGCGGGAGGCGGGAGCAGTACTTC